These 8 T cell receptor beta chains share one sample of origin, sequenced in a study of Ad26.COV2.S vaccination and SARS-CoV-2 variants. This sample's treatment: roughly 20 received Ad26.COV2.S at low or high dose, single or two shots; roughly five received placebo; per-sample allocation not given. Day 63 after the first injection of vaccine or placebo was the sampling time. Using immunoSEQ multiplex PCR, the repertoire was profiled, and TCRdb retains in-frame clones only, with some absent. The data hold hundreds of thousands of clones, with over 75% observed a single time. The sequences come from peripheral blood, collected in a trial of Ad26.COV2.S vaccine versus placebo. The source of these receptors is a person between 18 and 59 years old who received the Ad26.COV2.S COVID-19 vaccine or a placebo.

The chain is built from TRBV6-2 or TRBV6-3 and TRBJ2-7, with TRBD1 matching over 9 bases. CDR3 length equals 15 residues. Germline CDR1 and CDR2: MNHEY and SVGEGT. Trimming cost V 7 bases and J 1 base; bases outside gene matches: 8. CDR3 coding DNA: TGTGCCAGCAACCCGGGACAGGGTCCTTCCTACGAGCAGTACTTC. It specifies CASNPGQGPSYEQYF.

The chain carries TRBV6-5 and TRBJ1-6; D unresolved. The CDR3 extends over 16 amino acids. Germline V gives CDR1 MNHEY, CDR2 SVGAGI. Trimming pared 3 bases from V and 8 bases from J, leaving 17 bases between. The CDR3: CASSYQTITGYSPLHF. The CDR3 region has the DNA TGTGCCAGCAGTTATCAGACAATTACTGGCTATTCACCCCTCCACTTT.

The chain joins TRBV4-2 to TRBJ1-3; no clear D. Looked up from germline, CDR1 is LGHNA and CDR2 is YNFKEQ. V gave up 1 base and J gave up 2 bases, with 9 bases separating them. The CDR3 contains 15 residues. CDR3: CASSQVITAGNTIYF. Written as DNA, the CDR3 is TGTGCCAGCAGCCAAGTGATCACCGCTGGAAACACCATATATTTT.

V gene TRBV7-3 combines with J gene TRBJ1-1, with 8 bases lining up with TRBD1. The CDR3 is 14 residues long. The J segment lost 4 bases and the V segment lost 0 bases, leaving 1 base of the junction unmatched. Germline CDR1 reads SGHTA; CDR2 reads FQGTGA. Here the CDR3 reads CASSLTTGGTEAFF. CDR3 nucleotide sequence: TGTGCCAGCAGCTTAACAACAGGGGGCACTGAAGCTTTCTTT.

The table lists this clone with a count of one. The chain combines TRBV7-6 with TRBJ2-1, with a possible D match to TRBD2 (5 bases). The CDR3 length is 15 residues. Germline CDR1 and CDR2: SGHVS and FNYEAQ. Trimming took 5 bases from V and 0 from J, leaving 11 bases between them. The CDR3 coding sequence is TGTGCCAGCAGCCCCGGGGTAAGCTCCTACAATGAGCAGTTCTTC. Amino acids: CASSPGVSSYNEQFF.

With regard to this clone: At the DNA level, this CDR3 is encoded by other sequences in the same sample as well. The rearrangement joins TRBV5-6 to TRBJ1-2; 9 bases map to TRBD1. J was trimmed by 2 bases and V by 3 bases; bases with no gene match: 2. Germline CDR1 and CDR2: SGHDT and YYEEEE. This CDR3 comprises 14 residues. CDR3 bases: TGTGCCAGCAGCTGGGACAGGGCGAACTATGGCTACACCTTC. It codes for CASSWDRANYGYTF.

The chain recombines TRBV2 with TRBJ1-2, with 10 bases aligning to TRBD1. V lost 5 bases, J lost 5 bases, and 5 bases stayed unmatched. Per the germline V gene, CDR1 is SNHLY and CDR2 is FYNNEI. The CDR3 totals 14 residues. The CDR3 protein is CASSLRDRGYGYTF. The CDR3 DNA sequence: TGTGCCAGCAGTCTCCGGGACAGGGGTTATGGCTACACCTTC.

The rearrangement links TRBV10-3 to TRBJ2-1; the D is unclear. The V gene lost 0 bases and the J gene lost 3 bases, with 12 bases spanning the gap. Germline loops: CDR1 ENHRY, CDR2 SYGVKD. This CDR3 spans 16 amino acids. CDR3 protein: CAISESWALIYNEQFF. The CDR3 nucleotides are TGTGCCATCAGTGAGTCGTGGGCACTAATCTACAATGAGCAGTTCTTC.